This passage covers 30 T cell receptor beta chains from one sample sequenced in a study of OX40 agonist ivuxolimab in advanced cancers. The method behind the library was the immunoSEQ multiplex PCR assay. TCRdb holds this immuneACCESS table with in-frame rearrangements only. Some clones are missing; in checked studies, unresolved V genes explain under half, and the rest has no known cause. This sample comprises some 77,000 clones, approximately 85% of them detected only once. Roughly 5.5% of the sample belongs to the ten largest clones. Sequencing was performed on CD4+ or CD8+ T cells sorted from blood, taken in a trial of the OX40 agonist ivuxolimab. These receptors came from an adult with an advanced solid tumor such as melanoma, head and neck, liver or kidney cancer.

This chain joins TRBV11-3 and TRBJ2-5, with TRBD1 matching over 8 bases. The trim removed 5 bases at V and 0 bases at J, leaving 5 bases unmatched. This CDR3 contains 15 residues. Germline V gives CDR1 SGHNT, CDR2 YENEEA. The chain's CDR3 is CASSPLDRDQETQYF. The CDR3 bases are TGTGCCAGCAGCCCCCTGGACAGGGACCAAGAGACCCAGTACTTC.

V usage is TRBV5-8 and J usage is TRBJ1-3; D remains ambiguous. In germline, CDR1 is SGHTS, CDR2 YDEGEE. CDR3 length equals 14 residues. V lost 2 bases to trimming and J lost 0 bases, with 6 bases between them. The CDR3 DNA reads as TGTGCCAGCAGCTTAGCGAGCTCTGGAAACACCATATATTTT. This codes for CASSLASSGNTIYF. Together with reference TRBV5-8 and TRBJ1-3, the CDR3 gives the full variable domain: EAGVTQSPTHLIKTRGQQATLRCSPISGHTSVYWYQQALGLGLQFLLWYDEGEERNRGNFPPRFSGRQFPNYSSELNVNALELEDSALYLCASSLASSGNTIYFGEGSWLTVV.

The V and J genes are TRBV4-1 and TRBJ2-6; D is tentatively TRBD1 or TRBD2 (5 bases each). Per germline, CDR1 MGHRA and CDR2 YSYEKL. Deletions cut 3 bases from V and 0 bases from J, with 15 bases between. This CDR3 region has 18 residues. The CDR3 here is CASSQEQGGGSGANVLTF. The CDR3 DNA reads TGCGCCAGCAGCCAGGAGCAGGGTGGGGGCTCTGGGGCCAACGTCCTGACTTTC.

The rearrangement links TRBV9 to TRBJ2-1; possible D gene TRBD2, 5 bases. Germline V CDR1 and CDR2: SGDLS, YYNGEE. The CDR3 contains 16 residues. V was cut by 0 bases and J by 0 bases, with 10 bases left in between. The CDR3 reads CASSVAQGSSYNEQFF. The CDR3 nucleotides read TGTGCCAGCAGCGTAGCTCAAGGGAGCTCCTACAATGAGCAGTTCTTC.

This rearrangement joins TRBV4-2 to TRBJ2-1; 8 bases map to TRBD2. Trimming removed 5 bases from V and 4 bases from J; junction bases left unmatched: 13. The CDR3 is 17 amino acids. Germline lookup yields CDR1 LGHNA and CDR2 YNFKEQ. The CDR3 sequence: CASSGVVSGRGYNEQFF. Written as DNA, the CDR3 is TGTGCCAGCAGCGGGGTGGTGAGCGGGAGAGGTTACAATGAGCAGTTCTTC.

With respect to this clone: Other DNA sequences of this sample code for an identical CDR3. The chain has TRBV4-1 and TRBJ2-2; D is possibly TRBD2 (5 bases). CDR1 and CDR2 from the germline V gene are MGHRA and YSYEKL. The CDR3 sequence is 17 residues long. Trimming removed 3 bases from V and 4 bases from J, with 18 bases in between. The CDR3 DNA reads as TGCGCCAGCAGCCAGAGGGATCTAGGGTTAACCACCGGGGAGCTGTTTTTT. This encodes CASSQRDLGLTTGELFF.

This chain connects TRBV9 to TRBJ2-7, with a tentative D call TRBD1 (5 bases). Germline lookup yields CDR1 SGDLS and CDR2 YYNGEE. V was clipped by 0 bases and J by 0 bases, with 7 bases between them. The CDR3 spans 14 residues. As DNA, the CDR3 is TGTGCCAGCAGCGTAGGGGGCCTCTCCTACGAGCAGTACTTC. Protein sequence: CASSVGGLSYEQYF.

This clone has just a few counts. The chain carries TRBV30 and TRBJ1-5; D is perhaps TRBD1 (5 bases). Germline loops: CDR1 GTSNPN, CDR2 SVGIG (reference sequence). There are 14 residues in the CDR3. With 3 bases removed from V and 9 bases from J, the gap between germline ends came to 18 bases. The CDR3 loop reads CAWSLSQGPGPQHF. The CDR3, as DNA: TGTGCCTGGAGCCTCTCCCAGGGTCCAGGGCCCCAGCATTTT.

This clone was counted a single time. The chain uses TRBV6-1 and TRBJ2-7; 7 bases agree with TRBD2. The V segment lost 6 bases and the J segment 6 bases; nucleotides outside the gene matches: 8. The V gene's germline CDR1 is MNHNS and CDR2 SASEGT. This CDR3 spans 13 amino acids. The CDR3 loop is CASRKEGRVEQYF. The CDR3 region has the DNA TGTGCCAGCAGGAAGGAAGGGAGGGTCGAGCAGTACTTC.

The chain employs TRBV2 and TRBJ2-7; TRBD2 matches at 12 bases. CDR1 and CDR2 (germline): SNHLY, FYNNEI. With 6 bases clipped from V and 2 bases from J, the junction kept 8 bases outside the gene matches. The CDR3 is 16 amino acids. The CDR3 region is CASSDGLAGNPYEQYF. DNA for the CDR3: TGTGCCAGCAGCGATGGACTAGCGGGAAATCCCTACGAGCAGTACTTC.

This clone was seen once. The chain has TRBV19 and TRBJ2-5; D call uncertain. V was clipped by 0 bases and J by 5 bases, with 7 bases between them. The CDR3 runs 13 residues. Germline CDR1 is LNHDA and CDR2 is SQIVND (reference sequence). CDR3 loop: CASSIDRRETQYF. CDR3 bases: TGTGCCAGTAGTATAGATCGAAGGGAGACCCAGTACTTC.

V usage is TRBV6-1 and J usage is TRBJ1-4, with 7 bases lining up with TRBD1. The CDR3 has 15 residues. V trimming: 5 bases; J trimming: 3 bases; junction bases outside the gene matches: 6. Germline lookup yields CDR1 MNHNS and CDR2 SASEGT. As DNA, the CDR3 is TGTGCCAGCAGTACTACCGGGACAGCTAATGAAAAACTGTTTTTT. Translated: CASSTTGTANEKLFF.

The V gene is TRBV30, the J gene TRBJ2-7; D may correspond to TRBD1 or TRBD2 (5 bases each). CDR1 and CDR2 from the germline V gene are GTSNPN and SVGIG (reference sequence). V shed 2 bases and J shed 3 bases, with 11 bases lying between them. The CDR3 runs 13 residues. CDR3 nucleotides: TGTGCCTGGAGTAGAGGGGCAAACTACGAGCAGTACTTC. It is translated as CAWSRGANYEQYF.

This chain joins TRBV6-5 and TRBJ1-4, with a possible D match to TRBD1 (5 bases). The CDR3 contains 15 residues. Germline-derived CDR1 and CDR2 are MNHEY and SVGAGI. V was pared by 7 bases and J by 8 bases, with 20 bases between. The CDR3 sequence: CASTTSGAGGEKLFF. In DNA, the CDR3 is TGTGCCAGCACAACGAGCGGGGCGGGAGGGGAAAAACTGTTTTTT.

This clone was counted ten times or more. This chain connects TRBV7-9 to TRBJ1-1; 11 positions match TRBD1. CDR1 SEHNR and CDR2 FQNEAQ come from the germline V gene (reference sequence). V dropped 5 bases and J dropped 5; count of bases not matched to a gene: 7. This CDR3 has 15 residues. The CDR3 sequence is CASSPDRGHGTEAFF. The CDR3 nucleotides read TGTGCCAGCAGCCCGGACAGGGGGCATGGGACTGAAGCTTTCTTT.

This clone was seen a few times. The chain uses TRBV19 and TRBJ1-1, with D maybe TRBD1 (6 bases). The V gene lost 5 bases and the J gene lost 0 bases, with 19 bases spanning the gap. The V gene's germline CDR1 is LNHDA and CDR2 SQIVND (reference sequence). This CDR3 is built from 17 residues. This CDR3 is CASSLTGSPLMNTEAFF. In DNA, the CDR3 is TGTGCCAGTAGTTTAACAGGGTCCCCTCTCATGAACACTGAAGCTTTCTTT.

This clone was seen just once. The chain joins TRBV5-4 to TRBJ2-1, with 15 bases fitting TRBD2. Germline CDR1 is SGHNT and CDR2 is YYREEE (reference sequence). After removal of 3 bases from V and 12 bases from J, the junction contained 4 bases not matched to a gene. This CDR3 has 14 residues. CDR3 DNA sequence: TGTGCCAGCAGCTACGGACTAGCGGGAGGGCCGCAGTTCTTC. This gives the protein CASSYGLAGGPQFF.

This clone was observed a few times. The chain employs TRBV11-2 and TRBJ1-4; D ambiguous. This CDR3 has 12 amino acids. Trimming took off 5 bases at V and 8 bases at J, with 9 bases between the two ends. Per germline, CDR1 SGHAT and CDR2 FQNNGV. The CDR3 sequence is CASSLRGEKLFF. The CDR3 coding sequence is TGTGCCAGCAGCCTACGCGGGGAAAAACTGTTTTTT.

This chain uses TRBV30 with TRBJ1-1, with D possibly being TRBD1 (5 bases). V shed 4 bases and J shed 0 bases, with 12 bases lying between them. CDR3 length: 14 residues. Germline lookup yields CDR1 GTSNPN and CDR2 SVGIG (reference sequence). The CDR3 DNA follows: TGTGCCTGGACCATTCGGGGGATGAACACTGAAGCTTTCTTT. This gives the protein CAWTIRGMNTEAFF. The whole variable domain, remainder taken from reference TRBV30 and TRBJ1-1, is SQTIHQWPATLVQPVGSPLSLECTVEGTSNPNLYWYRQAAGRGLQLLFYSVGIGQISSEVPQNLSASRPQDRQFILSSKKLLLSDSGFYLCAWTIRGMNTEAFFGQGTRLTVV.

J is TRBJ2-7 and V is TRBV7-9, with TRBD1 matching over 7 bases. Germline CDR1 is SEHNR and CDR2 is FQNEAQ (reference sequence). The trim removed 5 bases at V and 2 bases at J, leaving 12 bases unmatched. This CDR3 spans 16 amino acids. CDR3 in amino acids: CASSIQSSGQPYEQYF. The CDR3, as DNA: TGTGCCAGCAGCATCCAAAGTTCGGGACAGCCCTACGAGCAGTACTTC.

This clone has just a few counts. The V and J genes are TRBV19 and TRBJ1-1; D perhaps matches TRBD1 (5 bases). The ends were cut back, 1 base at V and 9 bases at J, with 12 bases in the middle. Germline V gene sequence: CDR1 LNHDA, CDR2 SQIVND (reference sequence). The CDR3 has 13 amino acids. The CDR3 is CASSIGGTSQAFF. The CDR3, as DNA: TGTGCCAGTAGTATAGGAGGGACTTCCCAAGCTTTCTTT.

This chain links TRBV18 with TRBJ1-1; 8 bases map to TRBD1. This CDR3 spans 14 amino acids. Germline V CDR1 and CDR2: KGHSH, LQKENI. The V gene end was trimmed by 4 bases and the J gene end by 1 base; junction bases not matched to a gene: 2. CDR3 residues: CASSRQGPNTEAFF. The CDR3 DNA reads as TGTGCCAGCTCACGACAGGGGCCGAACACTGAAGCTTTCTTT.

This clone was counted once. The CDR3 spells CASSSRGMETQYF. CDR3 DNA sequence: TGTGCCAGCAGCTCCCGGGGGATGGAGACCCAGTACTTC. The chain is built from TRBV11-2 and TRBJ2-5; tentative D call: TRBD2 (6 bases). With 4 bases removed from V and 5 bases from J, the gap between germline ends came to 11 bases. The germline gives CDR1 SGHAT, CDR2 FQNNGV. There are 13 residues in the CDR3.

This chain uses TRBV7-8 with TRBJ1-2; TRBD1 matches at 9 bases. The germline V gene has CDR1 SGHVS and CDR2 FQNEAQ. V lost 4 bases and J lost 8; bases outside the gene matches: 5. The CDR3 is made up of 13 amino acids. The CDR3 coding sequence is TGTGCCAGCAGCTGGGGACAGGGAGGAGGCTACACCTTC. Protein sequence: CASSWGQGGGYTF.

This chain joins TRBV9 and TRBJ2-3; D gene unclear. The CDR3 contains 14 residues. CDR1 is SGDLS and CDR2 is YYNGEE in the germline V gene. Deletions cut 0 bases from V and 4 bases from J, with 9 bases between. CDR3 region: CASSVVPVADTQYF. Written as DNA, the CDR3 is TGTGCCAGCAGCGTAGTGCCGGTTGCAGATACGCAGTATTTT.

V is TRBV4-2 and J is TRBJ2-1, with D unclear. Germline V gives CDR1 LGHNA, CDR2 YNFKEQ. V lost 1 base to trimming and J lost 6 bases, with 7 bases between them. The CDR3 contains 13 residues. The CDR3 DNA follows: TGTGCCAGCAGCCAAGCAGATGGCAATGAGCAGTTCTTC. Its translation is CASSQADGNEQFF.

This chain links TRBV25-1 with TRBJ2-1; 13 bases align to TRBD2. Germline V lookup: CDR1 MGHDK, CDR2 SYGVNS. This CDR3 spans 15 amino acids. Trimming removed 3 bases from V and 12 bases from J; junction bases left unmatched: 8. DNA for the CDR3: TGTGCCAGCAGTGACCCGACTAGCGGGGGGCCCGGGCAGTTCTTC. It yields the protein CASSDPTSGGPGQFF.

The chain combines TRBV11-2 with TRBJ1-1, with 8 bases that match TRBD1. The germline gives CDR1 SGHAT, CDR2 FQNNGV. The CDR3 has 14 residues. The V segment lost 4 bases and the J segment 7 bases; nucleotides outside the gene matches: 8. CDR3: CASSSRTGRGEAFF. The CDR3 nucleotides read TGTGCCAGCAGCTCCCGGACAGGGAGAGGTGAAGCTTTCTTT. The full variable domain, in which reference TRBV11-2 and TRBJ1-1 provide the parts outside the CDR3, is EAGVAQSPRYKIIEKRQSVAFWCNPISGHATLYWYQQILGQGPKLLIQFQNNGVVDDSQLPKDRFSAERLKGVDSTLKIQPAKLEDSAVYLCASSSRTGRGEAFFGQGTRLTVV.

The CDR3 sequence is CASSPETSGLTDTQYF. The DNA for the CDR3 is TGTGCCAGCAGCCCCGAGACTAGCGGGCTCACAGATACGCAGTATTTT. The chain is built from TRBV11-3 and TRBJ2-3; 10 bases line up with TRBD2. The germline V gene has CDR1 SGHNT and CDR2 YENEEA. Unmatched junction bases numbered 7, after V lost 5 bases and J lost 2 bases. This CDR3 spans 16 amino acids.

V usage is TRBV5-1 and J usage is TRBJ1-1; D not resolved. CDR3 length: 14 residues. Trimming took 1 base from V and 3 from J, leaving 10 bases between them. Germline V gene sequence: CDR1 SGHRS, CDR2 YFSETQ. The CDR3 reads CASSLFGTDTEAFF. The CDR3 bases are TGCGCCAGCAGCTTGTTCGGCACTGACACTGAAGCTTTCTTT. The full variable domain, its missing parts supplied by reference TRBV5-1 and TRBJ1-1, is KAGVTQTPRYLIKTRGQQVTLSCSPISGHRSVSWYQQTPGQGLQFLFEYFSETQRNKGNFPGRFSGRQFSNSRSEMNVSTLELGDSALYLCASSLFGTDTEAFFGQGTRLTVV.